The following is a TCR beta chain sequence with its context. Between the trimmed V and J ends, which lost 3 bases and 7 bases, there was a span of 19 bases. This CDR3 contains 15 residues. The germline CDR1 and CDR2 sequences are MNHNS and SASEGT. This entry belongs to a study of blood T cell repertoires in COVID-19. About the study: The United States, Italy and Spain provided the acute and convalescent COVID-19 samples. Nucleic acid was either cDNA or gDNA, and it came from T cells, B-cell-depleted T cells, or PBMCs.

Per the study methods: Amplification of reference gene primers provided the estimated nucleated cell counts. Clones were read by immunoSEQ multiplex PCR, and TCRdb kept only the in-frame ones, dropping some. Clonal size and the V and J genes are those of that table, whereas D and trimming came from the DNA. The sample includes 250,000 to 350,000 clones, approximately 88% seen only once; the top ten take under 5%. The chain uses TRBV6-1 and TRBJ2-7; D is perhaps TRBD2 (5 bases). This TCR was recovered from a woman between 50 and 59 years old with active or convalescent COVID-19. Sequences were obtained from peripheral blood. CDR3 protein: CASSEERALVREQYF. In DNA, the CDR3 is TGTGCCAGCAGTGAGGAGAGGGCCTTAGTTCGGGAGCAGTACTTC.